These 30 T cell receptor beta chains were all obtained from the same sample, sequenced in a study of T cell changes during pregnancy in multiple sclerosis. Generated by immunoSEQ multiplex PCR, the TCRdb table keeps only in-frame clones and is missing some. Here the sample spans some 100,000 clones, more than 85% being singletons. The sequencing used peripheral blood, collected in the second trimester of pregnancy. These receptors originate from a female donor with multiple sclerosis, enrolled in a pregnancy study.

Worth noting for this clone: The junction shows a germline mismatch at one end, possibly a read error. This same CDR3 is encoded by further DNA sequences in the sample. The V call is TRBV5-1, the J call TRBJ2-7; D may be TRBD1 (6 bases). The CDR3 spans 16 residues. Germline CDR1 SGHRS, CDR2 YFSETQ. CDR3 nucleotide sequence: TGCGCCAGCAGCCCCCACGCGAGGCAGGGGAGCAACGAGCAGTACTTT. Residues: CASSPHARQGSNEQYF. The full variable domain, completed using reference TRBV5-1 and TRBJ2-7, is KAGVTQTPRYLIKTRGQQVTLSCSPISGHRSVSWYQQTPGQGLQFLFEYFSETQRNKGNFPGRFSGRQFSNSRSEMNVSTLELGDSALYLCASSPHARQGSNEQYFGPGTRLTVT.

This clone was observed a handful of times. DNA for the CDR3: TGTGCCAGCAGCTTAGCGTCAGACAATCAGCCCCAGCATTTT. Its translation is CASSLASDNQPQHF. J is TRBJ1-5 and V is TRBV7-2, with D uncertain. Germline V CDR1 and CDR2: SGHTA, FQGNSA. This CDR3 spans 14 amino acids. The V end lost 0 bases, the J end lost 3 bases, and 6 bases lay between the germline ends.

J is TRBJ2-7 and V is TRBV7-6; D gene ambiguous. CDR1 is SGHVS and CDR2 is FNYEAQ in the germline V gene. The length of the CDR3 is 14 residues. Deletions cut 5 bases from V and 2 bases from J, with 13 bases between. CDR3 region: CASSPPAGTYEQYF. The CDR3 DNA reads as TGTGCCAGCAGCCCCCCGGCAGGTACCTACGAGCAGTACTTC.

With regard to this clone: Within the sample, other DNA sequences also encode this same CDR3. V usage is TRBV7-8 and J usage is TRBJ1-1, with D possibly TRBD1 on 6 matching bases. This CDR3 region has 17 residues. V lost 1 base and J 11 bases, leaving 26 bases between the germline ends. The germline CDR1 and CDR2 sequences are SGHVS and FQNEAQ. Here the CDR3 DNA reads TGTGCCAGCAGCTTAGGGCTGGGTGCGGGGGCGAATATAGGGGCTTTCTTT. Protein product: CASSLGLGAGANIGAFF.

The rearrangement uses TRBV29-1 and TRBJ2-1; 11 positions match TRBD1. V was clipped by 3 bases and J by 6 bases; unmatched bases: 13. CDR3 length: 17 amino acids. Germline V lookup: CDR1 SQVTM, CDR2 ANQGSEA. Written as DNA, the CDR3 is TGCAGCGTTGACTTTAGCATGGGACAGGGGGGTATCAATGAGCAGTTCTTC. This sequence encodes CSVDFSMGQGGINEQFF.

V usage is TRBV4-2 and J usage is TRBJ2-1; 10 nucleotides agree with TRBD2. The germline V gene encodes CDR1 LGHNA and CDR2 YNFKEQ. CDR3 size: 16 residues. Losses at the gene ends were 0 bases for V and 12 bases for J; bases not matched to a gene: 11. The CDR3 coding sequence is TGTGCCAGCAGCCAAGATGCTAGGGCTAGCGGGAGTCTGCAGTTCTTC. Protein product: CASSQDARASGSLQFF.

The chain uses TRBV27 and TRBJ1-1; 7 nucleotides match TRBD1. The junction had 13 bases not matched to a gene; V was cut back by 5 bases and J by 7 bases. In germline, CDR1 is MNHEY, CDR2 SMNVEV (reference sequence). The CDR3 runs 15 residues. The CDR3 reads CASSTYPPGQFEAFF. The CDR3 nucleotides are TGTGCCAGCAGTACCTATCCCCCGGGACAGTTTGAAGCTTTCTTT.

In regard to this clone: Other nucleotide sequences from this sample produce the same CDR3. The chain has TRBV28 and TRBJ1-4; D is undetermined. The CDR3 is made up of 14 amino acids. From germline, CDR1 is MDHEN and CDR2 SYDVKM. Trimming stripped 6 bases from V and 1 base from J, with 9 bases between. The CDR3 spells CASSLGGTNEKLFF. The CDR3 DNA reads as TGTGCCAGCAGCTTAGGAGGAACTAATGAAAAACTGTTTTTT.

The rearrangement joins TRBV15 to TRBJ2-6; 7 positions agree with TRBD2. The CDR3 length is 18 residues. CDR1 is LNHNV and CDR2 is YYDKDF in the germline V gene (reference sequence). V lost 1 base, J lost 0 bases, and 6 bases stayed unmatched. The CDR3 here is CATSRGEGRASGANVLTF. The CDR3 DNA is TGTGCCACCAGCAGAGGGGAGGGACGGGCCTCTGGGGCCAACGTCCTGACTTTC.

The V gene is TRBV30, the J gene TRBJ1-6; D is undetermined. With 1 base removed from V and 9 bases from J, the gap between germline ends came to 13 bases. CDR1 GTSNPN and CDR2 SVGIG come from the germline V gene (reference sequence). The CDR3 loop spans 14 amino acids. The CDR3 nucleotides read TGTGCCTGGAGTGGAGGGAAGGAGAGTTCACCCCTCCACTTT. Protein: CAWSGGKESSPLHF.

The genes are TRBV19 and TRBJ2-1; 9 bases are shared with TRBD2. With 3 bases clipped from V and 1 base from J, the junction kept 10 bases outside the gene matches. The length of the CDR3 is 18 residues. The V gene's germline CDR1 is LNHDA and CDR2 SQIVND (reference sequence). The CDR3 sequence is CASSISAGGTASYNEQFF. CDR3 in DNA: TGTGCCAGTAGTATTTCGGCGGGAGGGACCGCTTCCTACAATGAGCAGTTCTTC.

The genes are TRBV14 and TRBJ2-1; possibly TRBD2 for D (5 bases). V was pared by 0 bases and J by 9 bases, with 18 bases between. The CDR3 sequence is 16 residues long. CDR1 is SGHDN, CDR2 FVKESK, per germline. CDR3 coding DNA: TGTGCCAGCAGCCAAGAACTAGTGGGAGTGTTTGGTGAGCAGTTCTTC. Its translation is CASSQELVGVFGEQFF.

The chain recombines TRBV28 with TRBJ1-2; tentatively, D is TRBD1 (6 bases). Trimming removed 6 bases at V and 4 bases at J, with 18 bases between. Germline values: CDR1 MDHEN, CDR2 SYDVKM. This CDR3 contains 15 residues. CDR3 sequence (DNA): TGTGCCAGCAGAGGCCGGGACAACCCGATCTATGGCTACACCTTC. This sequence encodes CASRGRDNPIYGYTF.

The chain links TRBV10-3 to TRBJ1-2; D is possibly TRBD1 (5 bases). V gave up 1 base and J gave up 6 bases, with 12 bases separating them. From germline, CDR1 is ENHRY and CDR2 SYGVKD. The length of the CDR3 is 14 residues. The CDR3 DNA reads TGTGCCATCAGTGAGTGGGCGGGGCGGGATGGCTACACCTTC. Translated: CAISEWAGRDGYTF.

The chain combines TRBV14 with TRBJ2-7; D gene uncertain. Germline V gene sequence: CDR1 SGHDN, CDR2 FVKESK. The CDR3 totals 12 residues. The V gene lost 2 bases and the J gene lost 3 bases, with 5 bases spanning the gap. The CDR3 coding sequence is TGTGCCAGCAGCCAACGGGTCTACGAGCAGTACTTC. The encoded protein is CASSQRVYEQYF.

The CDR3 is CASSLPRSVTGITDTQYF. CDR3 DNA sequence: TGTGCCAGCAGCTTACCGAGGTCCGTGACGGGGATCACAGATACGCAGTATTTT. The gene calls are TRBV7-8 and TRBJ2-3; D perhaps matches TRBD2 (5 bases). V lost 2 bases, J lost 2 bases, and 20 bases lay in between. CDR1 and CDR2 from the germline V gene are SGHVS and FQNEAQ. The CDR3 consists of 18 residues.

The chain uses TRBV27 and TRBJ1-2, with TRBD1 as a possible D gene (5 bases). This CDR3 is 13 amino acids long. Germline lookup yields CDR1 MNHEY and CDR2 SMNVEV (reference sequence). Trimming took 9 bases from V and 4 from J, leaving 15 bases between them. The CDR3: CASYDRGGYGYTF. The CDR3 DNA sequence: TGTGCCAGTTATGACAGAGGCGGCTATGGCTACACCTTC.

The J gene is TRBJ1-2, the V gene TRBV6-6; 7 bases are a match to TRBD1. Germline V gives CDR1 MNHNY, CDR2 SVGAGI (reference sequence). This CDR3 is 14 amino acids long. Losses at the gene ends were 6 bases for V and 8 bases for J; bases not matched to a gene: 12. CDR3 amino acids: CASSRRQGEGGYTF. CDR3 nucleotides: TGTGCCAGCAGCCGGCGACAGGGTGAGGGCGGCTACACCTTC.

The chain joins TRBV4-3 to TRBJ1-2; 10 bases match TRBD1. Trimming cost V 4 bases and J 5 bases; bases outside gene matches: 10. CDR3 length: 16 amino acids. Germline loops: CDR1 LGHNA, CDR2 YSLEER. CDR3 amino acids: CASSLVTGGAQYGYTF. CDR3 nucleotide sequence: TGCGCCAGCAGCCTCGTGACAGGGGGCGCGCAGTATGGCTACACCTTC.

This rearrangement joins TRBV27 to TRBJ2-1; D is possibly TRBD2 (6 bases). This CDR3 contains 14 residues. CDR1 is MNHEY, CDR2 SMNVEV, per germline (reference sequence). The V end was cut by 2 bases, the J end by 8 bases, with 13 bases between. In DNA, the CDR3 is TGTGCCAGCAGTTTAGCCCGGGGGATCCATGAGCAGTTCTTC. It codes for CASSLARGIHEQFF.

The chain employs TRBV27 and TRBJ1-5, with 9 bases aligning to TRBD1. After removal of 3 bases from V and 4 bases from J, the junction contained 1 base not matched to a gene. Germline CDR1 is MNHEY and CDR2 is SMNVEV (reference sequence). CDR3 length: 14 amino acids. In DNA, the CDR3 is TGTGCCAGCAGTTTCGACAGGGGGAATCAGCCCCAGCATTTT. Its protein product is CASSFDRGNQPQHF.

The chain employs TRBV6-6 and TRBJ1-1, with TRBD1 matching over 10 bases. CDR3 size: 15 residues. The germline V gene has CDR1 MNHNY and CDR2 SVGAGI (reference sequence). The V gene end was trimmed by 6 bases and the J gene end by 4 bases; junction bases not matched to a gene: 8. CDR3 region: CASSITGQGGTEAFF. The CDR3 DNA sequence: TGTGCCAGCAGCATCACAGGACAGGGGGGCACTGAAGCTTTCTTT.

This clone was seen once. The chain is built from TRBV9 and TRBJ1-5, with D perhaps TRBD1 (6 bases). Germline CDR1 and CDR2: SGDLS and YYNGEE. V was cut by 10 bases and J by 3 bases, with 17 bases left in between. The CDR3 runs 14 residues. CDR3 DNA: TGTGCCGGGGGGGGCGGGACTAACAATCAGCCCCAGCATTTT. Amino acids: CAGGGGTNNQPQHF.

The V call is TRBV14, the J call TRBJ2-2; TRBD1 might be the D (5 bases). The V gene's germline CDR1 is SGHDN and CDR2 FVKESK. CDR3 length: 15 residues. V was clipped by 1 base and J by 6 bases, with 12 bases between them. Written as DNA, the CDR3 is TGTGCCAGCAGCCAAGCCGGCAGGGCAGCCGGGGAGCTGTTTTTT. Translated, it gives CASSQAGRAAGELFF.

This chain connects TRBV4-2 to TRBJ2-1, with 9 bases that match TRBD2. This CDR3 region has 15 residues. V was pared by 3 bases and J by 2 bases, with 2 bases of the junction left unmatched. Germline CDR1 reads LGHNA; CDR2 reads YNFKEQ. The CDR3 nucleotides are TGTGCCAGCAGCCAGCGGGAGGGCACCTACAATGAGCAGTTCTTC. Amino acid sequence: CASSQREGTYNEQFF.

The chain combines TRBV2 with TRBJ2-2; 10 nucleotides align to TRBD2. The J segment lost 6 bases and the V segment lost 5 bases, leaving 3 bases of the junction unmatched. Germline assignment: CDR1 SNHLY and CDR2 FYNNEI. CDR3 length equals 14 residues. The CDR3 DNA sequence: TGTGCCAGCAGTCTAAGCGGGAGGGCCGGGGAGCTGTTTTTT. Its protein is CASSLSGRAGELFF.

The chain couples TRBV9 to TRBJ2-7; D is perhaps TRBD2 (7 bases). Germline V lookup: CDR1 SGDLS, CDR2 YYNGEE. The CDR3 consists of 15 residues. The V gene lost 0 bases and the J gene lost 4 bases, with 14 bases spanning the gap. Here the CDR3 reads CASSVGGGATYEQYF. CDR3 sequence (DNA): TGTGCCAGCAGCGTAGGTGGGGGGGCGACTTACGAGCAGTACTTC.

CDR3 sequence: CASILDSLGTEAFF. CDR3 DNA sequence: TGTGCCAGCATCCTGGACAGTTTGGGCACTGAAGCTTTCTTT. This chain links TRBV7-9 with TRBJ1-1; tentatively, D is TRBD1 (6 bases). The V end was cut by 7 bases, the J end by 4 bases, with 16 bases between. The CDR3 is 14 amino acids. Germline V gives CDR1 SEHNR, CDR2 FQNEAQ (reference sequence). The entire variable domain, with the rest obtained from reference TRBV7-9 and TRBJ1-1, is as follows: DTGVSQNPRHKITKRGQNVTFRCDPISEHNRLYWYRQTLGQGPEFLTYFQNEAQLEKSRLLSDRFSAERPKGSFSTLEIQRTEQGDSAMYLCASILDSLGTEAFFGQGTRLTVV.

The chain couples TRBV2 to TRBJ2-7; D is possibly TRBD2 (6 bases). Trimming cost V 8 bases and J 6 bases, with 14 bases left between them. Germline V gene sequence: CDR1 SNHLY, CDR2 FYNNEI. There are 12 residues in the CDR3. The CDR3 sequence: CASQREALEQYF. In DNA form, the CDR3 reads TGTGCCAGCCAAAGGGAGGCTCTCGAGCAGTACTTC.

V and J are TRBV15 and TRBJ2-7; tentatively, D is TRBD2 (6 bases). V was clipped by 0 bases and J by 4 bases, with 22 bases between them. Germline CDR1 reads LNHNV; CDR2 reads YYDKDF (reference sequence). The CDR3 has 18 residues. The CDR3 is CATSRDRGRETGVYEQYF. In DNA, the CDR3 is TGTGCCACCAGCAGAGATCGAGGGCGGGAAACTGGAGTTTACGAGCAGTACTTC.